A single sample gave rise to the 13 T cell receptor beta chains below, sequenced in a study of T cell changes during pregnancy in multiple sclerosis. Assay used: immunoSEQ multiplex PCR; TCRdb lists only in-frame clones, some missing. The data show 40,000 to 55,000 clones, with 75% to 95% seen just once and about 3% held by the top ten. This specimen consisted of CD8+ T cells from peripheral blood mononuclear cells, obtained in the second trimester of pregnancy. The receptors were gathered from a female donor with multiple sclerosis, enrolled in a pregnancy study.

This chain joins TRBV9 and TRBJ2-3; 10 bases line up with TRBD2. CDR1 and CDR2 from the germline V gene are SGDLS and YYNGEE. CDR3 length equals 17 residues. The ends lost 2 bases at V and 3 bases at J; junction bases unmatched: 9. CDR3 sequence reads: CASSVGGAGGRTDTQYF. CDR3 in DNA: TGTGCCAGCAGCGTGGGGGGAGCGGGGGGGCGGACAGATACGCAGTATTTT.

The chain joins TRBV29-1 to TRBJ2-5, with 9 nucleotides matching TRBD1. The CDR3 length is 17 residues. Germline values: CDR1 SQVTM, CDR2 ANQGSEA. Losses at the gene ends were 4 bases for V and 4 bases for J; bases not matched to a gene: 16. The CDR3: CSVGLGMFTGGPETQYF. The CDR3 nucleotides read TGCAGCGTTGGGCTCGGGATGTTCACAGGGGGCCCAGAGACCCAGTACTTC.

The CDR3 region is CASSQVRRDTRGSQYF. CDR3 DNA: TGTGCCAGCAGCCAAGTCCGCCGGGACACCCGAGGTAGCCAGTACTTC. The genes are TRBV14 and TRBJ2-5; possible D gene TRBD1, 6 bases. Trimming cost V 1 base and J 10 bases, with 22 bases left between them. This CDR3 contains 16 residues. Germline CDR1 is SGHDN and CDR2 is FVKESK.

This chain connects TRBV7-9 to TRBJ1-1, with D perhaps TRBD1 (5 bases). Germline CDR1 and CDR2: SEHNR and FQNEAQ (reference sequence). V was pared by 7 bases and J by 4 bases, with 10 bases between. The CDR3 is 12 residues long. CDR3 region: CASKGQGTEAFF. CDR3 nucleotides: TGTGCCAGCAAAGGGCAGGGCACTGAAGCTTTCTTT.

This clone was detected a few times. The chain has TRBV13 and TRBJ1-1; 7 bases map to TRBD1. The CDR3 spans 13 residues. Germline assignment: CDR1 PRHDT and CDR2 FYEKMQ (reference sequence). The V gene end was trimmed by 8 bases and the J gene end by 5 bases; junction bases not matched to a gene: 8. The CDR3 region has the DNA TGTGCCAGCGGCGGGACAGAAGATACTGAAGCTTTCTTT. It codes for CASGGTEDTEAFF.

This sequence joins TRBV7-9 and TRBJ2-7, with TRBD2 as a possible D gene (6 bases). Germline V gene sequence: CDR1 SEHNR, CDR2 FQNEAQ (reference sequence). Trimming cost V 5 bases and J 4 bases, with 15 bases left between them. The CDR3 loop spans 14 amino acids. CDR3 bases: TGTGCCAGCAGCCCAGCGGGTTCGGGATACGAGCAGTACTTC. It specifies CASSPAGSGYEQYF.

V and J are TRBV19 and TRBJ2-5, with 13 bases aligning to TRBD2. Germline trimming cut 5 bases from V and 0 bases from J; bases unmatched to any gene: 3. The V gene's germline CDR1 is LNHDA and CDR2 SQIVND (reference sequence). This CDR3 has 16 amino acids. The CDR3 DNA sequence: TGTGCCAGTAGTCAACTAGCGGGGGGGGACCAAGAGACCCAGTACTTC. Translated, it gives CASSQLAGGDQETQYF.

The CDR3 sequence is CASSLKAGGQETQYF. CDR3 sequence (DNA): TGCGCCAGCAGCTTAAAGGCCGGGGGACAAGAGACCCAGTACTTC. The rearrangement uses TRBV4-3 and TRBJ2-5; a possible D gene is TRBD2 (6 bases). Trimming shortened V by 5 bases and J by 2 bases, and 15 bases separated the two germline ends. This CDR3 spans 15 amino acids. CDR1 and CDR2 from the germline V gene are LGHNA and YSLEER.

The table lists this clone with a count of one. The gene calls are TRBV7-8 and TRBJ1-1; D perhaps matches TRBD1 (6 bases). The CDR3 sequence is 12 residues long. V lost 5 bases, J lost 4 bases, and 8 bases lay in between. Looked up from germline, CDR1 is SGHVS and CDR2 is FQNEAQ. The CDR3 DNA follows: TGTGCCAGCAGCCCACAGGGCACTGAAGCTTTCTTT. The encoded protein is CASSPQGTEAFF. The full variable domain, its missing parts supplied by reference TRBV7-8 and TRBJ1-1, is GAGVSQSPRYKVAKRGQDVALRCDPISGHVSLFWYQQALGQGPEFLTYFQNEAQLDKSGLPSDRFFAERPEGSVSTLKIQRTQQEDSAVYLCASSPQGTEAFFGQGTRLTVV.

The chain uses TRBV7-8 and TRBJ1-5; a weak D match, TRBD1 (6 bases). The CDR3 sequence is 16 residues long. The V gene lost 3 bases and the J gene lost 6 bases, with 18 bases spanning the gap. Per the germline V gene, CDR1 is SGHVS and CDR2 is FQNEAQ. The CDR3 DNA reads as TGTGCCAGCAGCTTGGTGGCGTTACAGGGTGGTCAGCCCCAGCATTTT. It yields the protein CASSLVALQGGQPQHF.

CDR3 in amino acids: CASSSGQGGGWPSGYTF. The DNA of the CDR3 is TGTGCCAGCAGCTCGGGACAGGGGGGAGGTTGGCCTAGCGGCTACACCTTC. The chain links TRBV9 to TRBJ1-2; 11 bases agree with TRBD1. The CDR3 runs to 17 residues. Germline trimming cut 4 bases from V and 8 bases from J; bases unmatched to any gene: 16. The germline V gene encodes CDR1 SGDLS and CDR2 YYNGEE.

This chain uses TRBV4-3 with TRBJ2-1, with D tentatively TRBD1 (5 bases). V was clipped by 3 bases and J by 8 bases, with 14 bases between them. CDR3 length equals 14 residues. Germline loops: CDR1 LGHNA, CDR2 YSLEER. The CDR3 DNA sequence: TGCGCCAGCAGCCAGGATCTTAGGGGCGATGAGCAGTTCTTC. It specifies CASSQDLRGDEQFF.

The V gene is TRBV7-9, the J gene TRBJ2-6; D possibly corresponds to TRBD1 (5 bases). V shed 5 bases and J shed 6 bases, with 14 bases lying between them. The CDR3 extends over 15 amino acids. Germline CDR1 and CDR2: SEHNR and FQNEAQ (reference sequence). CDR3 in DNA: TGTGCCAGCAGCGCCCCTTTAGGGGTGGCCAACGTCCTGACTTTC. Its protein is CASSAPLGVANVLTF.